This TCR beta chain appears in the sequencing data of a study of CD8 T cells in Susac syndrome. The RNA input was roughly 0.5 to 1 ug, and it was reverse transcribed with random hexamers. A multiplex approach, immunoSEQ multiplex PCR, amplified TCR beta CDR3 across 54 Vbeta and 13 Jbeta. MiXCR was run by TCRdb on the immunoSEQ multiplex PCR reads, yielding one entry per CDR3 protein. The sample consists of roughly 84,000 distinct CDR3 sequences, 90% to 97% of them appearing once. V shed 4 bases, J shed 4 bases, and the junction held 2 bases outside the gene matches. Per the germline V gene, CDR1 is MNHEY and CDR2 is SVGAGI. This CDR3 has 13 residues.

Sample: CD8+ T cells from PBMCs. The chain has TRBV6-5 and TRBJ1-2, with 8 bases identical to TRBD1. The sequence derives from a human donor with Susac syndrome. The CDR3 spells CASSFTGGYGYTF. As DNA, the CDR3 is TGTGCCAGCAGTTTTACAGGGGGCTATGGCTACACCTTC.